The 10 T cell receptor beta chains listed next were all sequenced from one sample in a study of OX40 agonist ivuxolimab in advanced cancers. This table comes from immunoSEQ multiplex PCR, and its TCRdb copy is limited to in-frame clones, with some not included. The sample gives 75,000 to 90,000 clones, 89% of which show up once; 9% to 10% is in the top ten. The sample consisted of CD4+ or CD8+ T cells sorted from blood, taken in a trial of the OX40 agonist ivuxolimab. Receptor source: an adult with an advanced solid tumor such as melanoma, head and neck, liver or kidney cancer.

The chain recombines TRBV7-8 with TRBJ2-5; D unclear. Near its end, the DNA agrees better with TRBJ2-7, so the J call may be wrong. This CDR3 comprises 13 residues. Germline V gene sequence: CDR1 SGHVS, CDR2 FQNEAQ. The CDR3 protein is CASSLAWPHEQYF. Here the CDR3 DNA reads TGTGCCAGCAGCTTAGCCTGGCCCCACGAGCAGTACTTC.

For the CDR3, the DNA is TGTGCCAGCAGTGGGGCAGCGGGAGAAGCTGGGGCCAACGTCCTGACTTTC. Translating gives CASSGAAGEAGANVLTF. V and J are TRBV2 and TRBJ2-6, with TRBD2 matching 8 bases. The CDR3 covers 17 residues. Looked up from germline, CDR1 is SNHLY and CDR2 is FYNNEI. The V gene end was trimmed by 4 bases and the J gene end by 2 bases; junction bases not matched to a gene: 7.

The CDR3 reads CASSHLGGQGKNDSPLHF. The CDR3 nucleotides are TGCGCCAGCAGTCATTTAGGGGGACAGGGTAAAAATGACTCACCCCTCCACTTT. This chain connects TRBV23-1 to TRBJ1-6; 9 nucleotides agree with TRBD1. TRBV23-1 falls under the ORF class, with uncertain function. The CDR3 loop spans 18 amino acids. Unmatched junction bases numbered 16, after V lost 3 bases and J lost 10 bases.

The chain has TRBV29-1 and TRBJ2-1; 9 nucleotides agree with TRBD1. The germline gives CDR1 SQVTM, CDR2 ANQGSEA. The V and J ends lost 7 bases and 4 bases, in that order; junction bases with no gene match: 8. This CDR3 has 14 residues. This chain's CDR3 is CSGATGTGYNEQFF. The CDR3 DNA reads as TGCAGCGGGGCCACCGGGACAGGGTACAATGAGCAGTTCTTC.

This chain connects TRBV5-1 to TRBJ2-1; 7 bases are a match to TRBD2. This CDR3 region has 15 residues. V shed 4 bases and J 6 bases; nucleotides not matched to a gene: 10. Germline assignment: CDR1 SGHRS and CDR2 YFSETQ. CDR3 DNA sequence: TGCGCCAGCAGCGCGGGACTAATGAACCTCAATGAGCAGTTCTTC. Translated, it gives CASSAGLMNLNEQFF.

The DNA of the CDR3 is TGCAGCGTTGTTGAGGGGACCTACGAGCAGTACTTC. Translating it yields CSVVEGTYEQYF. The chain is built from TRBV29-1 and TRBJ2-7, with D perhaps assigned TRBD1 or TRBD2 (5 bases each). The germline CDR1 and CDR2 sequences are SQVTM and ANQGSEA. V was clipped by 4 bases and J by 2 bases, with 9 bases between them. The CDR3 length is 12 residues.

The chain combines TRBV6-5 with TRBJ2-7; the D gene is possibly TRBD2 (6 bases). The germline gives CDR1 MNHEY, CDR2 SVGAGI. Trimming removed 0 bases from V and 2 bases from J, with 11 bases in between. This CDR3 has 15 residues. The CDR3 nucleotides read TGTGCCAGCAGTTACTCCCCCGGCGGGACCTACGAGCAGTACTTC. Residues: CASSYSPGGTYEQYF.

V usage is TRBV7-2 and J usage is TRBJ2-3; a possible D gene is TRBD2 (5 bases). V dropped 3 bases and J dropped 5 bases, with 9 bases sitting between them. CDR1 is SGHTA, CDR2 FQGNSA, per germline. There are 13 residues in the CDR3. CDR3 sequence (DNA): TGTGCCAGCAGCTTTATAGCGCAAGATACGCAGTATTTT. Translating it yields CASSFIAQDTQYF.

The CDR3 DNA sequence: TGTGCCAGCTCACCTCGTGCTAATGAGGATACGCAGTATTTT. Protein: CASSPRANEDTQYF. The chain links TRBV18 to TRBJ2-3, with D unclear. Germline V gene lookup returns CDR1 KGHSH and CDR2 LQKENI. Trimming took off 3 bases at V and 6 bases at J, with 13 bases between the two ends. The CDR3 extends over 14 amino acids. Supplemented by reference TRBV18 and TRBJ2-3, the full variable domain reads NAGVMQNPRHLVRRRGQEARLRCSPMKGHSHVYWYRQLPEEGLKFMVYLQKENIIDESGMPKERFSAEFPKEGPSILRIQQVVRGDSAAYFCASSPRANEDTQYFGPGTRLTVL.

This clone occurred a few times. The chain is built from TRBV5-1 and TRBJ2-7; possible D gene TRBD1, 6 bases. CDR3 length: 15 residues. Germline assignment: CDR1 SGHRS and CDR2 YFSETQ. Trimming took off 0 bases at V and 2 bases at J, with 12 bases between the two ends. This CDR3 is CASSLEPDSTYEQYF. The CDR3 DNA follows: TGCGCCAGCAGCTTGGAGCCGGACAGTACCTACGAGCAGTACTTC.